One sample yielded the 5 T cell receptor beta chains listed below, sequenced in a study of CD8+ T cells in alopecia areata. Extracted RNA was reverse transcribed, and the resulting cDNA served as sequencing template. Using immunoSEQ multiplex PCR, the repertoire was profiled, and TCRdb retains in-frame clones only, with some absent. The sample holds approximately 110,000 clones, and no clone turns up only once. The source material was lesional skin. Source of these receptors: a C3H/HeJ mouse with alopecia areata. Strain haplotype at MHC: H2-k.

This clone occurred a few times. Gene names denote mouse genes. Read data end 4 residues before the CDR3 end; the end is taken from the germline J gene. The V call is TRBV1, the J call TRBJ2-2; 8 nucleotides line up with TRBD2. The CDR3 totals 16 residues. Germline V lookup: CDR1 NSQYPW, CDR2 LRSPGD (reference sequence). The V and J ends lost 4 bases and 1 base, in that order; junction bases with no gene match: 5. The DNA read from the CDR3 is TGCACCTGCAGTGTGATGGGGGGGAGAAACACCGGG. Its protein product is CTCSVMGGRNTG. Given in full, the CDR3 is CTCSVMGGRNTGQLYF.

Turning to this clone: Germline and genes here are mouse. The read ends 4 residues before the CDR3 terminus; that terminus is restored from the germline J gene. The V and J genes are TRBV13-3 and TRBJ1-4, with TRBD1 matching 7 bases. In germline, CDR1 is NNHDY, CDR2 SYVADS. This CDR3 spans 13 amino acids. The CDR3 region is CASSQRDSERLFF. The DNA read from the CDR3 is TGTGCCAGCAGCCAAAGGGACAGCGAA.

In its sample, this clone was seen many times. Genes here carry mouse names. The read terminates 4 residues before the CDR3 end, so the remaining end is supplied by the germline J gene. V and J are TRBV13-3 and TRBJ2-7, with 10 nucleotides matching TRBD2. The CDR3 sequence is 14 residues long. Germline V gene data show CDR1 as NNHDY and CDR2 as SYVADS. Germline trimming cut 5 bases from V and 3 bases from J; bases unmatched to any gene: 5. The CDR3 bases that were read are TGTGCCAGCAGCGACCGGGACTGGGGCTAT. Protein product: CASSDRDWGY. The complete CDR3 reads CASSDRDWGYEQYF.

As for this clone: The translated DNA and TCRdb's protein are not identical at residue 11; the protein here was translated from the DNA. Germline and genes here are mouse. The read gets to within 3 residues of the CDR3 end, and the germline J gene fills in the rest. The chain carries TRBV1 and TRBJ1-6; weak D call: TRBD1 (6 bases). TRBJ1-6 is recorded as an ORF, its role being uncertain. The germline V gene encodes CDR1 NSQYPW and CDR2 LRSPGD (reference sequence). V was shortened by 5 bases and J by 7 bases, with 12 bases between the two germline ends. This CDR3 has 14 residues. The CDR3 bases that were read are TGCACCTGCAGTACGGACAGAGGAAATTCGCCC. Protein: CTCSTDRGNSP. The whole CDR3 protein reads CTCSTDRGNSPLYF.

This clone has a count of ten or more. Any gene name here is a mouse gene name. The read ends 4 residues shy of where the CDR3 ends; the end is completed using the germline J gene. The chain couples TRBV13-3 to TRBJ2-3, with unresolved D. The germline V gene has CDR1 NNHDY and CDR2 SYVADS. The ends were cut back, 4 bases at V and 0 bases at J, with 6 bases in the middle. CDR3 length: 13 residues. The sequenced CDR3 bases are TGTGCCAGCAGTCCCCTTAGTGCAGAA. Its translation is CASSPLSAE. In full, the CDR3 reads CASSPLSAETLYF.